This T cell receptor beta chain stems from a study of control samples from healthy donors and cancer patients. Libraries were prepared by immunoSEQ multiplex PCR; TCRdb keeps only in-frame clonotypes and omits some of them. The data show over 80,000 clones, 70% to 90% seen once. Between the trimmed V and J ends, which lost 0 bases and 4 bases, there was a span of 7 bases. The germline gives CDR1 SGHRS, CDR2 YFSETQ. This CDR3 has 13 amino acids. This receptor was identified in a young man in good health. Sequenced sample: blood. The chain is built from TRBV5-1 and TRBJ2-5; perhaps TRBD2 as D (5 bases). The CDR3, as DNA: TGCGCCAGCAGCTTGGGAGGGCTAGAGACCCAGTACTTC. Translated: CASSLGGLETQYF.